Listed below are T cell receptor beta chains from one sample, sequenced in a study of T cell changes during pregnancy in multiple sclerosis. Only in-frame clones appear in the TCRdb table, and some are missing; sequencing was by immunoSEQ multiplex PCR. The sample has 39,000 or so clones; about nine tenths are singletons. The starting material was CD4+ T cells from peripheral blood mononuclear cells, obtained after pregnancy. The receptors derive from a female donor in good health, enrolled as a control in a pregnancy study. Each CDR3 is given with its conserved first and last residue. The D gene is left open where the match is weak. Where a row states a size, it is once, few, many or the class of an expanded clone; other rows omit it.

D gene,clone size,CDR3 length,V gene,J gene,CDR3 DNA,CDR3 protein
.,.,14,TRBV10-3,TRBJ2-7,TGTGCCATCAGTGGACAGGACGACTCCTACGAGCAGTACTTC,CAISGQDDSYEQYF
.,.,13,TRBV7-2,TRBJ1-1,TGTGCCAGCAGCACGGACAGCGACACTGAAGCTTTCTTT,CASSTDSDTEAFF
.,once,15,TRBV5-1,TRBJ2-2,TGCGCCAGCAGCTTGGAGGGGGGGCAAACCGGGGAGCTGTTTTTT,CASSLEGGQTGELFF
.,.,15,TRBV29-1,TRBJ2-1,TGCAGCGTAGACTCCGCCGTCCTCTCCTACAATGAGCAGTTCTTC,CSVDSAVLSYNEQFF
TRBD1,once,16,TRBV13,TRBJ2-1,TGTGCCAGCAGCATGACGGGACAGGGAATTCTGAATGAGCAGTTCTTC,CASSMTGQGILNEQFF
TRBD1,.,15,TRBV19,TRBJ2-3,TGTGCCAGTACCCCGGACAGGGTTAGGTCAGATACGCAGTATTTT,CASTPDRVRSDTQYF
.,.,13,TRBV7-2,TRBJ2-5,TGTGCCAGCAGCTCACTAGGACGGGAGACCCAGTACTTC,CASSSLGRETQYF
TRBD1,.,15,TRBV6-6,TRBJ2-5,TGTGCCAGCAGTTCGGGGACAGGGGGACAAGAGACCCAGTACTTC,CASSSGTGGQETQYF
TRBD1,.,15,TRBV30,TRBJ2-1,TGTGCCTGGGGACGTGGGGGGACAGGGGGCCGCGAGCAGTTCTTC,CAWGRGGTGGREQFF
TRBD2,.,14,TRBV14,TRBJ2-3,TGTGCCAGCACCCGGCGGGGGGGCACAGATACGCAGTATTTT,CASTRRGGTDTQYF
.,.,15,TRBV19,TRBJ2-2,TGTGCCAGTAGTGGGGACACCCGCAGAACCGGGGAGCTGTTTTTT,CASSGDTRRTGELFF
TRBD2,.,14,TRBV7-8,TRBJ2-1,TGTGCCAGCAGCCCAGGACTAGTTGCGAATGAGCAGTTCTTC,CASSPGLVANEQFF
.,.,16,TRBV6-5,TRBJ2-5,TGTGCCAGCAGTTACTCGACTATCACGCAGAAAGAGACCCAGTACTTC,CASSYSTITQKETQYF
.,few,15,TRBV19,TRBJ1-2,TGTGCCGCGCGCGGGGGTCTAGGGAAGGACTATGGCTACACCTTC,CAARGGLGKDYGYTF
TRBD1,.,13,TRBV19,TRBJ1-5,TGTGCCAGTAAGGGGGCGGCAAATCAGCCCCAGCATTTT,CASKGAANQPQHF
.,.,17,TRBV7-2,TRBJ2-7,TGTGCCAGCAGCTTAGCCGTCGGGACTTCGAGCTCCTACGAGCAGTACTTC,CASSLAVGTSSSYEQYF
.,.,16,TRBV4-1,TRBJ2-1,TGCGCCAGCAGCCAAGCGTTGGTGCGCTCCTACAATGAGCAGTTCTTC,CASSQALVRSYNEQFF
.,.,16,TRBV7-2,TRBJ2-3,TGTGCCAGCAGCTTAGGGGGGGGGCTATACACAGATACGCAGTATTTT,CASSLGGGLYTDTQYF
.,.,12,TRBV7-9,TRBJ1-2,TGTGCCAGCAGCCCTCAGAACTATGGCTACACCTTC,CASSPQNYGYTF
TRBD1,.,14,TRBV15,TRBJ2-1,TGTGCCACCAGCAGAGAACAGGGGGCCTATGAGCAGTTCTTC,CATSREQGAYEQFF
TRBD2,once,15,TRBV7-8,TRBJ2-1,TGTGCCAGCAGCTTAGACGGGAGGGCTTACAATGAGCAGTTCTTC,CASSLDGRAYNEQFF
TRBD2,.,16,TRBV7-9,TRBJ2-3,TGTGCCAGCAGCTGGGGACTAGCGGGAGTTACAGATACGCAGTATTTT,CASSWGLAGVTDTQYF
TRBD1,.,17,TRBV19,TRBJ2-6,TGTGCCAGTAGGCTACAGGGGGCGGAATCTGGGGCCAACGTCCTGACTTTC,CASRLQGAESGANVLTF